The clone carrying this T cell receptor beta chain was recorded once. 60 Vbeta and 13 Jbeta primers were used in PCR. Authors' methods: In a later analysis, the count reached some 88 million unique TCR beta chains, with about 12 million shared. Profiling relied on immunoSEQ multiplex PCR, and the TCRdb table lists in-frame clones only, not all of them. The DNA gave D and trimming, while V, J and clone size come from that table. The sample contains about 140,000 clones, about 78% of which appear only once. V shed 7 bases and J shed 4 bases, with 17 bases lying between them. Looked up from germline, CDR1 is SGHRS and CDR2 is YFSETQ. The CDR3 is 14 amino acids. This sample stems from a study of cytomegalovirus exposure and HLA in healthy donors. Donors were nominally healthy when sampled, though unrecorded immune exposures were likely.

The rearrangement links TRBV5-1 to TRBJ2-5; D not resolved. The sample comprised PBMCs. The sequence came from a man younger than 35 in good health and CMV-seronegative. The CDR3 sequence is CASRPPLRPETQYF. CDR3 nucleotide sequence: TGCGCCAGCCGACCTCCCCTGCGGCCAGAGACCCAGTACTTC.